This TCR beta chain was identified during a study of T cells in Graves' hyperthyroidism and ophthalmopathy. Using RNA transcripts as the source, TCR beta CDR3 regions were amplified. HTBI primers were the set used in a first-round RT-PCR of the TCR CDR3. Each CDR3 protein gets one entry after TCRdb re-called the multiplex PCR reads with MiXCR. In the table there are under 500,000 distinct CDR3 sequences, more than 12% of which are singletons. The study, taken as a whole, reports: Most clonotypes expanded in thyroid above 0.001 were likewise present in blood. Ophthalmopathy cases were set apart from stable hyperthyroidism by a 13 V-J model.

At least ten counts were recorded for this clonotype. No antigen is known for it. J lost 0 bases, V lost 0 bases, and 7 bases had no gene match. The CDR3 is 18 amino acids. Germline lookup yields CDR1 SGHRS and CDR2 YFSETQ. The clonotype was recovered from a man aged 45-60 years with Graves' ophthalmopathy. Sequencing was performed on blood. This chain links TRBV5-1 with TRBJ2-3; the match to TRBD2 covers 10 bases. The CDR3 coding sequence is TGCGCCAGCAGCTTGGCTTCTAGCGGGAGAGCTAGCACAGATACGCAGTATTTT. Protein sequence: CASSLASSGRASTDTQYF.